A selection of T cell receptor beta chains follows, all from one sample in a study of shared clonotypes between healthy human individuals. The protocol was immunoSEQ multiplex PCR, while the TCRdb copy is restricted to in-frame clones and leaves out a portion. Found here are around 1.6 million clones, 95% to 99% of them singletons; the top ten hold approximately 0.45%. The sequencing sample was made of naive CD4+ T cells sorted from blood. The receptors derive from a man aged 25 to 40 in good health. Each CDR3 is given with its conserved first and last residue. The order of the fields is D gene, V gene, clone size, J gene, CDR3 protein, CDR3 DNA. A D gene is named only where the DNA matches it firmly. Not all rows give a size; the values are once, few, many and, for expanded clones, a class.

d_call: -
v_call: TRBV5-1
clone_size: -
j_call: TRBJ2-5
cdr3_aa: CASSFPGVETQYF
cdr3_nt: TGCGCCAGCAGCTTTCCAGGGGTTGAGACCCAGTACTTC

d_call: TRBD2
v_call: TRBV5-1
clone_size: -
j_call: TRBJ2-1
cdr3_aa: CASSLGNVATSGAYNEQFF
cdr3_nt: TGCGCCAGCAGCTTGGGTAACGTTGCGACTAGCGGGGCCTACAATGAGCAGTTCTTC

d_call: -
v_call: TRBV6-1
clone_size: -
j_call: TRBJ1-5
cdr3_aa: CASSEAGGFGQPQHF
cdr3_nt: TGTGCCAGCAGTGAAGCGGGGGGCTTCGGGCAGCCCCAGCATTTT

d_call: -
v_call: TRBV5-1
clone_size: -
j_call: TRBJ2-5
cdr3_aa: CASSLASVQETQYF
cdr3_nt: TGCGCCAGCAGCTTGGCGTCGGTACAAGAGACCCAGTACTTC

d_call: TRBD1
v_call: TRBV29-1
clone_size: -
j_call: TRBJ1-4
cdr3_aa: CSVAGQLNEKLFF
cdr3_nt: TGCAGCGTAGCGGGACAGCTTAATGAAAAACTGTTTTTT

d_call: TRBD1
v_call: TRBV27
clone_size: -
j_call: TRBJ2-2
cdr3_aa: CASSLSQGGTGELFF
cdr3_nt: TGTGCCAGCAGTTTATCACAGGGGGGCACCGGGGAGCTGTTTTTT

d_call: -
v_call: TRBV4-1
clone_size: -
j_call: TRBJ1-5
cdr3_aa: CASSQDSGDNQPQHF
cdr3_nt: TGCGCCAGCAGCCAAGATTCAGGGGACAATCAGCCCCAGCATTTT

d_call: -
v_call: TRBV29-1
clone_size: -
j_call: TRBJ1-4
cdr3_aa: CSVKSGIGRENEKLFF
cdr3_nt: TGCAGCGTTAAAAGCGGTATTGGACGAGAGAATGAAAAACTGTTTTTT

d_call: TRBD2
v_call: TRBV9
clone_size: -
j_call: TRBJ2-7
cdr3_aa: CASSGTSGYKQYF
cdr3_nt: TGTGCCAGCAGCGGGACTAGCGGTTACAAGCAGTACTTC

d_call: -
v_call: TRBV2
clone_size: once
j_call: TRBJ1-1
cdr3_aa: CASSANSQWTEAFF
cdr3_nt: TGTGCCAGCAGTGCCAACAGCCAATGGACTGAAGCTTTCTTT

d_call: -
v_call: TRBV2
clone_size: -
j_call: TRBJ2-3
cdr3_aa: CASRQGTRADTQYF
cdr3_nt: TGTGCCAGCAGGCAGGGCACTCGTGCAGATACGCAGTATTTT

d_call: TRBD2
v_call: TRBV14
clone_size: -
j_call: TRBJ2-3
cdr3_aa: CASSQLSGGNTDTQYF
cdr3_nt: TGTGCCAGCAGCCAATTGTCGGGAGGGAACACAGATACGCAGTATTTT

d_call: -
v_call: TRBV7-8
clone_size: -
j_call: TRBJ2-3
cdr3_aa: CASSSSRGTSTDTQYF
cdr3_nt: TGTGCCAGCTCCTCCTCCAGGGGGACTAGCACAGATACGCAGTATTTT

d_call: -
v_call: TRBV19
clone_size: -
j_call: TRBJ2-7
cdr3_aa: CASSLRGGAPYEQYF
cdr3_nt: TGTGCCAGTAGTCTCCGAGGGGGGGCGCCCTACGAGCAGTACTTC

d_call: -
v_call: TRBV4-2
clone_size: -
j_call: TRBJ2-1
cdr3_aa: CASSQVTGPHEQFF
cdr3_nt: TGTGCCAGCAGCCAAGTGACTGGACCTCACGAGCAGTTCTTC

d_call: TRBD1
v_call: TRBV10-1
clone_size: -
j_call: TRBJ2-1
cdr3_aa: CASSERGHNEQFF
cdr3_nt: TGCGCCAGCAGTGAGAGGGGGCACAATGAGCAGTTCTTC

d_call: -
v_call: TRBV12-2
clone_size: -
j_call: TRBJ2-3
cdr3_aa: CASSTIDTQYF
cdr3_nt: TGTGCAAGTTCGACTATAGATACGCAGTATTTT

d_call: -
v_call: TRBV5-6
clone_size: -
j_call: TRBJ2-1
cdr3_aa: CASSPSGIHEQFF
cdr3_nt: TGTGCCAGCAGCCCCTCGGGGATCCATGAGCAGTTCTTC

d_call: -
v_call: TRBV19
clone_size: -
j_call: TRBJ1-5
cdr3_aa: CASSTTIGNQPQHF
cdr3_nt: TGTGCCAGTAGTACCACCATAGGCAATCAGCCCCAGCATTTT

d_call: TRBD2
v_call: TRBV11-2
clone_size: -
j_call: TRBJ2-7
cdr3_aa: CASSLGWSGRAHYEQYF
cdr3_nt: TGTGCCAGCAGCTTAGGGTGGAGCGGGAGGGCCCACTACGAGCAGTACTTC

d_call: -
v_call: TRBV9
clone_size: -
j_call: TRBJ1-2
cdr3_aa: CASSVGPSGGGYGYTF
cdr3_nt: TGTGCCAGCAGCGTCGGACCGTCCGGAGGGGGCTATGGCTACACCTTC

d_call: -
v_call: TRBV5-1
clone_size: -
j_call: TRBJ1-2
cdr3_aa: CASSLDGANYGYTF
cdr3_nt: TGCGCCAGCAGCTTGGACGGGGCTAACTATGGCTACACCTTC

d_call: -
v_call: TRBV7-8
clone_size: -
j_call: TRBJ1-3
cdr3_aa: CASRESGNTIYF
cdr3_nt: TGTGCCAGCAGGGAATCTGGAAACACCATATATTTT

d_call: -
v_call: TRBV5-1
clone_size: -
j_call: TRBJ2-5
cdr3_aa: CASSFGLEETQYF
cdr3_nt: TGCGCCAGCAGCTTTGGGTTGGAAGAGACCCAGTACTTC

d_call: -
v_call: TRBV4-3
clone_size: -
j_call: TRBJ1-4
cdr3_aa: CASSHFPGSTNEKLFF
cdr3_nt: TGCGCCAGCAGCCATTTTCCAGGGTCGACTAATGAAAAACTGTTTTTT

d_call: -
v_call: TRBV7-9
clone_size: -
j_call: TRBJ1-2
cdr3_aa: CASNRDRGLGYTF
cdr3_nt: TGTGCCAGTAACCGGGACCGAGGCTTAGGCTACACCTTC

d_call: TRBD2
v_call: TRBV7-2
clone_size: once
j_call: TRBJ2-2
cdr3_aa: CASSLGTSGRANTGELFF
cdr3_nt: TGTGCCAGCAGCTTAGGGACTAGCGGGAGGGCGAACACCGGGGAGCTGTTTTTT

d_call: -
v_call: TRBV7-9
clone_size: -
j_call: TRBJ2-2
cdr3_aa: CASSPPLGELFF
cdr3_nt: TGTGCCAGCAGCCCTCCCCTCGGGGAGCTGTTTTTT

d_call: -
v_call: TRBV5-4
clone_size: -
j_call: TRBJ2-7
cdr3_aa: CASRAETLRGEQYF
cdr3_nt: TGTGCCAGCAGAGCGGAAACATTAAGGGGCGAGCAGTACTTC

d_call: TRBD1
v_call: TRBV7-9
clone_size: -
j_call: TRBJ1-4
cdr3_aa: CASSPRDREGKLFF
cdr3_nt: TGTGCCAGCAGCCCGCGGGACAGGGAGGGAAAACTGTTTTTT

d_call: TRBD1
v_call: TRBV28
clone_size: -
j_call: TRBJ1-5
cdr3_aa: CASIATGGPNQPQHF
cdr3_nt: TGTGCCAGCATTGCGACAGGGGGCCCAAATCAGCCCCAGCATTTT

d_call: -
v_call: TRBV2
clone_size: -
j_call: TRBJ2-2
cdr3_aa: CASSEYSTGELFF
cdr3_nt: TGTGCCAGCAGTGAATACAGCACCGGGGAGCTGTTTTTT

d_call: TRBD2
v_call: TRBV7-7
clone_size: once
j_call: TRBJ2-3
cdr3_aa: CASSPTGLAVMDTQYF
cdr3_nt: TGTGCCAGCAGCCCCACGGGACTAGCGGTAATGGATACGCAGTATTTT

d_call: -
v_call: TRBV25-1
clone_size: -
j_call: TRBJ2-1
cdr3_aa: CAIGGLSKQFF
cdr3_nt: TGTGCCATAGGAGGGCTATCGAAGCAGTTCTTC

d_call: -
v_call: TRBV4-1
clone_size: -
j_call: TRBJ2-7
cdr3_aa: CASSLGWSGLDEQYF
cdr3_nt: TGCGCCAGCAGCCTCGGTTGGTCAGGGCTGGACGAGCAGTACTTC

d_call: TRBD1
v_call: TRBV5-4
clone_size: once
j_call: TRBJ1-2
cdr3_aa: CASRAGTDILYGYTF
cdr3_nt: TGTGCCAGCAGAGCCGGGACAGACATTCTCTATGGCTACACCTTC

d_call: -
v_call: TRBV10-3
clone_size: -
j_call: TRBJ2-2
cdr3_aa: CAISEFSSGTGELFF
cdr3_nt: TGTGCCATCAGTGAGTTTAGTAGCGGAACCGGGGAGCTGTTTTTT